This T cell receptor beta chain is drawn from a study of OX40 agonist ivuxolimab in advanced cancers. About the research overall: Ivuxolimab was administered intravenously to patients at 0.01 to 10 mg/kg every 2 weeks. Three individuals attained partial responses, comprising one hepatocellular carcinoma case and two cutaneous melanoma cases.

Concerning this clone: Its antigen is unknown.

The germline V gene encodes CDR1 SGHVS and CDR2 FNYEAQ. With 2 bases removed from V and 0 bases from J, the gap between germline ends came to 7 bases. The CDR3 loop spans 15 amino acids. The study's findings and limits: In the 0.1-3.0 mg/kg groups, partial responders showed among the lowest expansion. The study observed clonal expansion of CD4+ and CD8+ blood T cells by week 6 at 0.1 to 3.0 mg/kg.

Produced via immunoSEQ multiplex PCR; TCRdb's table is partial and in-frame only. The table includes 55,000 to 70,000 clones, roughly 88% detected once. The V gene is TRBV7-6, the J gene TRBJ2-2; maybe TRBD1 (5 bases). This TCR was sampled from an adult with an advanced solid tumor such as melanoma, head and neck, liver or kidney cancer. Sequenced material: CD4+ or CD8+ T cells sorted from blood, taken in a trial of the OX40 agonist ivuxolimab. The CDR3 here is CASSLSDTNTGELFF. In DNA, the CDR3 is TGTGCCAGCAGCTTATCGGACACGAACACCGGGGAGCTGTTTTTT.